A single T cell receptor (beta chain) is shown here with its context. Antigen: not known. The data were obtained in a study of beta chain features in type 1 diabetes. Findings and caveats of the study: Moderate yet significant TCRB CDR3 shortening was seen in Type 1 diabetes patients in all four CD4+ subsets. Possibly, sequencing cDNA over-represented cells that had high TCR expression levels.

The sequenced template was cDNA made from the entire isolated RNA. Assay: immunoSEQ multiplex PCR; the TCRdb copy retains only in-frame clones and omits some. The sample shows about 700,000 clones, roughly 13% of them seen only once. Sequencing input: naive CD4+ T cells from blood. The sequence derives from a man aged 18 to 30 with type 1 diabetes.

CDR3 amino acids: CASSQLGGEHYEQYF. CDR3 nucleotide sequence: TGTGCCAGCAGCCAGTTGGGAGGGGAGCACTACGAGCAGTACTTC. This rearrangement joins TRBV7-2 to TRBJ2-7; 7 bases match TRBD2. V trimming: 5 bases; J trimming: 3 bases; junction bases outside the gene matches: 10. The V gene's germline CDR1 is SGHTA and CDR2 FQGNSA. This CDR3 comprises 15 residues.